This T cell receptor (beta chain) is drawn from a study of persistence of HIV-infected CD4 T cells. Study details: Isolated cells were CMV- and HIV-1 Gag-responding CD4+ T cells.

Sequencing used immunoSEQ version 4 in survey mode. Template was genomic DNA at about 9.8 ng/uL, with up to roughly 1 ug used per sample. Only in-frame clones appear in the TCRdb table, and some are missing; sequencing was by immunoSEQ multiplex PCR. In the table there are about 36,000 clones, approximately 81% of which are singletons. Germline V lookup: CDR1 SGHTA, CDR2 FQGNSA. This CDR3 is 18 amino acids long. V was clipped by 4 bases and J by 3 bases; unmatched bases: 10. Comment on this clone: Antigen: not known.

The stimulus was an HIV-1 Gag 15-mer peptide pool, around 1.1 ug/peptide/mL. Memory cells lacking CD40L and CD69 with high CD45RO were sorted. Plasma HIV-1 RNA stayed below 50 copies/mL for at least 4 years. PBMCs were depleted of CD8+ T cells before stimulation. The V gene is TRBV7-2, the J gene TRBJ2-1, with 12 nucleotides matching TRBD2. Sample: cultured CD4+ T cells from PBMCs, taken from a patient who received antiretroviral therapy. The receptor was derived from an adult with HIV. The donor label of this sample is uncertain. CDR3 region: CASSSSSGLAGIYNEQFF. The CDR3 DNA reads TGTGCCAGCAGCTCTTCCTCCGGACTAGCGGGGATCTACAATGAGCAGTTCTTC.